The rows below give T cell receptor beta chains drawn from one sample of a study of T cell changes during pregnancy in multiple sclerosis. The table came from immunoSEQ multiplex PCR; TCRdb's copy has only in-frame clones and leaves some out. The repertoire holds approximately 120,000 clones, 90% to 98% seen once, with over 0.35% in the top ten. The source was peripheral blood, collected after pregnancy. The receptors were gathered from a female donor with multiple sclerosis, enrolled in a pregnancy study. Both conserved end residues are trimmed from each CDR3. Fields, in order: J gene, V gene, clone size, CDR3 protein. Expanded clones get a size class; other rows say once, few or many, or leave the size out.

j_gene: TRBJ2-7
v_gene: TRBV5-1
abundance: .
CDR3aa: ASRVDREWTYEQY

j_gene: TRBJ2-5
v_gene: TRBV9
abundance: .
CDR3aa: ASSNRDKSVGETQY

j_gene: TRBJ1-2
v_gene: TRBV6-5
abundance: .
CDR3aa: ASSYEGRANYGYT

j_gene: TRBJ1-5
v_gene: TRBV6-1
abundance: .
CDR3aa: ASRDSRSNQPQH

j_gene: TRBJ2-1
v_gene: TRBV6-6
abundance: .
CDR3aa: AGAGGLGFYNEQF

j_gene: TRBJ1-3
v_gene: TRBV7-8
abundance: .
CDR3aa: ASRQGAGNTIY

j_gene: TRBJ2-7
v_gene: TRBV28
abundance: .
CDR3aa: ASTGGLGVSYEQY

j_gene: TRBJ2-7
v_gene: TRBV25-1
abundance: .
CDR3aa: ASSESGGRRSREQY

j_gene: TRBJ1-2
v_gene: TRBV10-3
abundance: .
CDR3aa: AISESFGGDANYGYT

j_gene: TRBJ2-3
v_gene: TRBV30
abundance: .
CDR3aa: AYSTGMDTDTQY

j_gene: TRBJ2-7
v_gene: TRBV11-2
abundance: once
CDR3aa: ASSRGGSLYEQY

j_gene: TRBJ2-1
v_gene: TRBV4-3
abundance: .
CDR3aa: ASSHSPGGSGWNEQF